Presented here are 6 T cell receptor beta chains from one specimen sequenced in a study of PD-1 blockade in classical Hodgkin lymphoma. Clones were sequenced by immunoSEQ multiplex PCR, and TCRdb holds only the in-frame ones, with some missing. The sample records about 13,000 clones, 92% being singletons. Brentuximab vedotin exposure varied, and every patient relapsed after autologous stem cell transplantation. Sequenced here: peripheral blood mononuclear cells (PBMCs), sampled at baseline. These receptor sequences come from a human donor with classical Hodgkin lymphoma.

The chain uses TRBV30 and TRBJ2-3; 8 bases are a match to TRBD2. CDR1 is GTSNPN and CDR2 is SVGIG in the germline V gene (reference sequence). The CDR3 spans 14 residues. CDR3 DNA sequence: TGTGCTCCCGCCACTAGCGGACTCACAGATACGCAGTATTTT. Translation: CAPATSGLTDTQYF.

The chain has TRBV6-1 and TRBJ1-5, with D maybe TRBD1 (5 bases). The CDR3 has 13 amino acids. With 1 base removed from V and 5 bases from J, the gap between germline ends came to 6 bases. CDR1 and CDR2 from the germline V gene are MNHNS and SASEGT. The CDR3 nucleotides read TGTGCCAGCAGTGAAGTGGGGGATCAGCCCCAGCATTTT. Protein product: CASSEVGDQPQHF.

This chain uses TRBV6-5 with TRBJ1-4; TRBD1 agrees at 8 bases. The CDR3 sequence is 14 residues long. Germline V gives CDR1 MNHEY, CDR2 SVGAGI. Trimming took 7 bases from V and 5 from J; bases not matched to a gene: 6. The CDR3 DNA reads TGTGCCAGCAAGAGGGACAGGTCCAATGAAAAACTGTTTTTT. Translated, it gives CASKRDRSNEKLFF.

This chain uses TRBV4-1 with TRBJ2-7, with D unclear. The germline V gene has CDR1 MGHRA and CDR2 YSYEKL. This CDR3 has 13 amino acids. The V and J ends lost 3 bases and 3 bases respectively, with 9 bases between them. CDR3 nucleotides: TGCGCCAGCAGCCATCCTAACGGCTACGAGCAGTACTTC. This gives the protein CASSHPNGYEQYF.

The chain carries TRBV18 and TRBJ2-5; 9 bases line up with TRBD1. V shed 1 base and J 2 bases; nucleotides not matched to a gene: 5. Germline CDR1 and CDR2: KGHSH and LQKENI. The CDR3 runs to 16 residues. The CDR3 bases are TGTGCCAGCTCACCACAAAGTGGGACAGGGCAAGAGACCCAGTACTTC. Residues: CASSPQSGTGQETQYF.

This chain uses TRBV5-1 with TRBJ1-2; TRBD1 is a possible D gene (5 bases). V lost 2 bases to trimming and J lost 2 bases, with 13 bases between them. Per germline, CDR1 SGHRS and CDR2 YFSETQ. This CDR3 contains 15 residues. The CDR3 nucleotides are TGCGCCAGCAGCTTCCTTCGGGGGGAGAACTATGGCTACACCTTC. Protein product: CASSFLRGENYGYTF. Combining the CDR3 with reference TRBV5-1 and TRBJ1-2 gives the whole variable domain KAGVTQTPRYLIKTRGQQVTLSCSPISGHRSVSWYQQTPGQGLQFLFEYFSETQRNKGNFPGRFSGRQFSNSRSEMNVSTLELGDSALYLCASSFLRGENYGYTFGSGTRLTVV.